These 30 T cell receptor beta chains were sequenced from one sample in a study of T cells in women clearing cervical HPV infection. This table comes from immunoSEQ multiplex PCR, and its TCRdb copy is limited to in-frame clones, with some not included. This sample's table has about 48,000 clones. Material for sequencing was blood buffy coat. These receptors all stem from a woman between 18 and 69 years old with a cervical HPV16 infection that either progressed to CIN3+ or cleared (not recorded which).

About this clone itself: The read falls 3 residues short of the CDR3 end, and the missing part is taken from the germline J gene. The rearrangement links TRBV28 to TRBJ2-7; the match to TRBD2 covers 8 bases. This CDR3 has 13 residues. V lost 6 bases and J lost 2; bases outside the gene matches: 3. Germline loops: CDR1 MDHEN, CDR2 SYDVKM. The CDR3 spells CASRAGVPYEQYF. The CDR3 bases that were read are TGTGCCAGCAGAGCGGGAGTCCCCTACGAG.

With respect to this clone: With the read ending 3 residues before the CDR3 end, the germline J gene is used to fill in that end. The gene calls are TRBV5-1 and TRBJ2-1; 16 nucleotides align to TRBD2. CDR3 length: 19 amino acids. Germline lookup yields CDR1 SGHRS and CDR2 YFSETQ. Trimming removed 3 bases from V and 7 bases from J; junction bases left unmatched: 13. The CDR3 bases that were read are TGCGCCAGCAGCTCGGGGGGGCTCCCGGGACTAGCGGGAGGGAATGAG. Protein product: CASSSGGLPGLAGGNE. The entire CDR3 sequence reads CASSSGGLPGLAGGNEQFF.

Points on this clone: With the read ending 3 residues before the CDR3 end, the germline J gene is used to fill in that end. The gene calls are TRBV29-1 and TRBJ1-1, with D tentatively TRBD1 (6 bases). The germline V and J ends were trimmed by 4 bases and 5 bases, with 17 bases remaining between them. The CDR3 is 14 amino acids. Germline loops: CDR1 SQVTM, CDR2 ANQGSEA. This chain's CDR3 is CSVAGGRRFTEAFF. CDR3 bases read: TGCAGCGTTGCGGGGGGGCGTCGGTTTACTGAA.

Points on this clone: With the read ending 3 residues before the CDR3 end, the germline J gene is used to fill in that end. The J gene is TRBJ2-5, the V gene TRBV20-1, with 8 bases aligning to TRBD1. The CDR3 extends over 13 amino acids. Germline values: CDR1 DFQATT, CDR2 SNEGSKA (reference sequence). V lost 2 bases to trimming and J lost 5 bases; unmatched junction nucleotides: 4. This chain's CDR3 is CSARRTGLETQYF. The sequenced part of the CDR3 DNA is TGCAGTGCTAGAAGGACAGGGCTGGAGACC.

Details on this clone: The read is 3 residues too short to cover the CDR3 end, so that end is filled in from the germline J gene. The chain joins TRBV7-9 to TRBJ2-1; 10 bases are a match to TRBD2. J lost 6 bases, V lost 3 bases, and 5 bases had no gene match. The CDR3 has 15 residues. CDR1 is SEHNR, CDR2 FQNEAQ, per germline (reference sequence). The CDR3 DNA, read in part, is TGTGCCAGCAGCTTGGTAGCGGGGGGTTCCAATGAG. Translated, it gives CASSLVAGGSNE. The entire CDR3 protein is CASSLVAGGSNEQFF.

With regard to this clone: The read terminates 3 residues before the CDR3 end, so the remaining end is supplied by the germline J gene. The J gene is TRBJ1-5, the V gene TRBV6-2 or TRBV6-3; D unclear. Germline CDR1 reads MNHEY; CDR2 reads SVGEGT. This CDR3 has 13 amino acids. Trimming removed 6 bases at V and 6 bases at J, with 12 bases between. CDR3: CASREAGGQPQHF. Partial CDR3 DNA: TGTGCCAGCAGAGAGGCAGGTGGTCAGCCC.

About this clone: The read is 3 residues too short to cover the CDR3 end, so that end is filled in from the germline J gene. The genes are TRBV19 and TRBJ1-5; a possible D gene is TRBD1 (6 bases). CDR1 LNHDA and CDR2 SQIVND come from the germline V gene (reference sequence). The germline V and J ends were trimmed by 4 bases and 1 base, with 11 bases remaining between them. CDR3 length: 15 residues. The CDR3 DNA, read in part, is TGTGCCAGTAGTAGCAGGGGCAGGAGCAATCAGCCC. This codes for CASSSRGRSNQP. The full CDR3 protein reads CASSSRGRSNQPQHF.

About this clone: The CDR3 goes on 3 residues after the read ends, and that part is filled in from the germline J gene. This chain uses TRBV2 with TRBJ2-5; 9 positions match TRBD1. V gave up 4 bases and J gave up 4 bases; unmatched junction bases: 7. Germline lookup yields CDR1 SNHLY and CDR2 FYNNEI. This CDR3 is 15 amino acids long. This CDR3 reads CASSGGTGWGETQYF. CDR3 DNA, as far as it was read: TGTGCCAGCAGTGGGGGGACAGGGTGGGGAGAGACC.

Comment on this clone: The missing CDR3 end, 3 residues past where the read stops, is filled in from the germline J gene. J is TRBJ2-7 and V is TRBV6-2 or TRBV6-3; maybe TRBD2 (6 bases). The V end lost 6 bases, the J end lost 3 bases, and 24 bases lay between the germline ends. The CDR3 loop spans 17 amino acids. CDR1 is MNHEY and CDR2 is SVGEGT in the germline V gene. This chain's CDR3 is CASRKAGMGLILYEQYF. The covered CDR3 bases are TGTGCCAGCAGGAAGGCTGGTATGGGACTGATACTCTACGAG.

Comment on this clone: Sequencing ends 3 residues short of the CDR3 end; the germline J gene provides the rest. The chain uses TRBV2 and TRBJ2-3; 11 positions agree with TRBD2. This CDR3 is 17 amino acids long. Looked up from germline, CDR1 is SNHLY and CDR2 is FYNNEI. Unmatched junction bases numbered 8, after V lost 3 bases and J lost 3 bases. This chain's CDR3 is CASSDSTLAGGTDTQYF. CDR3 bases read: TGTGCCAGCAGTGATTCGACCCTAGCGGGAGGAACAGATACG.

A word on this clone: The CDR3 goes on 3 residues after the read ends, and that part is filled in from the germline J gene. The chain recombines TRBV6-2 or TRBV6-3 with TRBJ1-1, with TRBD1 matching over 7 bases. Germline values: CDR1 MNHEY, CDR2 SVGEGT. V was clipped by 3 bases and J by 3 bases; unmatched bases: 10. The CDR3 is 16 amino acids. CDR3 bases read: TGTGCCAGCAGTTATGTGAGACGGCAGGGGGACACTGAA. Translating gives CASSYVRRQGDTE. The CDR3 as a whole reads CASSYVRRQGDTEAFF.

As concerns this clone: The sequence runs out 3 residues before the end of the CDR3; the remainder is reconstructed from the germline J gene. The V and J genes are TRBV4-1 and TRBJ1-4; the D gene is possibly TRBD1 (6 bases). CDR1 MGHRA and CDR2 YSYEKL come from the germline V gene. V lost 0 bases and J lost 2, with 10 bases in between. The length of the CDR3 is 16 residues. The CDR3 spells CASSQDGGLTNEKLFF. The DNA read from the CDR3 is TGCGCCAGCAGCCAAGATGGGGGCCTCACTAATGAAAAA.

CDR3 DNA (partial): TGTGCCAGCAGTGAAGTTGGCCCCGGGGGAACAGATACG. It specifies CASSEVGPGGTDT. From start to end, the CDR3 is CASSEVGPGGTDTQYF. This sequence joins TRBV6-1 and TRBJ2-3; possibly TRBD2 for D (6 bases). The CDR3 extends 3 residues past the end of the read, so its final part is completed from the germline J gene. The V end was cut by 1 base, the J end by 3 bases, with 14 bases between. The CDR3 has 16 amino acids. Germline-derived CDR1 and CDR2 are MNHNS and SASEGT.

About this clone itself: The CDR3 is cut off 3 residues early in the read; its end comes from the germline J gene. The V gene is TRBV14, the J gene TRBJ1-1, with D maybe TRBD1 (5 bases). The CDR3 runs to 14 residues. Germline CDR1 is SGHDN and CDR2 is FVKESK. The V gene lost 1 base and the J gene lost 5 bases, with 11 bases spanning the gap. CDR3 bases read: TGTGCCAGCAGCCAAGTGGGGGGGGTGACTGAA. Translation: CASSQVGGVTE. The complete CDR3 protein is CASSQVGGVTEAFF.

In regard to this clone: Read sequence stops 3 residues before the CDR3 end, and the germline J gene provides the missing end. The genes are TRBV4-2 and TRBJ2-3, with 7 bases identical to TRBD1. Germline V lookup: CDR1 LGHNA, CDR2 YNFKEQ. Trimming at V came to 0 bases and at J to 3 bases, leaving 6 bases not matched to a gene. The CDR3 is 16 residues long. The CDR3 sequence is CASSQEQGLLTDTQYF. CDR3 DNA, as far as it was read: TGTGCCAGCAGCCAAGAACAGGGGCTTCTAACAGATACG.

As for this clone: The observed sequence ends 3 residues before the CDR3 terminus, with the missing tail filled in from the germline J gene. The V call is TRBV20-1, the J call TRBJ2-7; 8 positions agree with TRBD2. Looked up from germline, CDR1 is DFQATT and CDR2 is SNEGSKA (reference sequence). J was trimmed by 4 bases and V by 0 bases; bases with no gene match: 14. This CDR3 has 17 amino acids. The CDR3 loop reads CSARDQSGFSGIYEQYF. The CDR3 bases that were read are TGCAGTGCTAGAGATCAGTCGGGTTTTAGCGGGATATACGAG.

As to this clone: The CDR3 end falls 3 residues outside the read, so it is completed with the germline J gene. V gene TRBV19 combines with J gene TRBJ2-2; the D is unclear. The CDR3 spans 13 residues. Trimming took off 4 bases at V and 6 bases at J, with 9 bases between the two ends. The germline V gene encodes CDR1 LNHDA and CDR2 SQIVND (reference sequence). The sequenced CDR3 bases are TGTGCCAGTAGTACCACAAGGTCCGGGGAG. Translating gives CASSTTRSGE. The whole CDR3 is CASSTTRSGELFF. Full variable domain (outside the CDR3, taken from reference TRBV19 and TRBJ2-2): DGGITQSPKYLFRKEGQNVTLSCEQNLNHDAMYWYRQDPGQGLRLIYYSQIVNDFQKGDIAEGYSVSREKKESFPLTVTSAQKNPTAFYLCASSTTRSGELFFGEGSRLTVL.

Comment on this clone: The read comes to an end 3 residues before the CDR3 does, leaving the germline J gene to fill in the end. The chain combines TRBV6-2 or TRBV6-3 with TRBJ2-2, with D possibly matching TRBD1 (6 bases). The length of the CDR3 is 17 residues. Germline CDR1 is MNHEY and CDR2 is SVGEGT. Trimming took 8 bases from V and 0 from J, leaving 19 bases between them. The CDR3 reads CASHIQTGIANTGELFF. The DNA read from the CDR3 is TGTGCCAGCCACATCCAGACAGGTATCGCGAACACCGGGGAG.

Remarks on this clone: The CDR3 is cut off 3 residues early in the read; its end comes from the germline J gene. The chain uses TRBV5-1 and TRBJ1-1, with 9 bases that match TRBD1. V dropped 2 bases and J dropped 4; count of bases not matched to a gene: 6. CDR3 size: 15 residues. Germline-derived CDR1 and CDR2 are SGHRS and YFSETQ. The covered CDR3 bases are TGCGCCAGCAGCTTCGGGGACAGGGAAACCACTGAA. Translated, it gives CASSFGDRETTE. The whole CDR3 sequence is CASSFGDRETTEAFF.

Of note for this clone: The read ends 3 residues shy of where the CDR3 ends; the end is completed using the germline J gene. V is TRBV7-2 and J is TRBJ1-1, with TRBD1 as a possible D gene (6 bases). Germline lookup yields CDR1 SGHTA and CDR2 FQGNSA. The CDR3 length is 13 residues. The sequenced CDR3 bases are TGTGCCAGCAGCTTAGAACAGGGTAGCAAA. Amino acid sequence: CASSLEQGSK. The whole CDR3 protein is CASSLEQGSKAFF.

A remark on this clone: The CDR3 extends 3 residues past the end of the read, so its final part is completed from the germline J gene. The rearrangement joins TRBV5-1 to TRBJ2-5, with D perhaps TRBD1 or TRBD2 (5 bases each). Trimming cost V 5 bases and J 2 bases, with 16 bases left between them. From germline, CDR1 is SGHRS and CDR2 YFSETQ. CDR3 length: 15 residues. The CDR3 region is CASRDVQGEQETQYF. The part of the CDR3 DNA that was read is TGCGCCAGCAGAGATGTCCAGGGAGAGCAAGAGACC.

Concerning this clone itself: The sequenced fragment ends 3 residues before the CDR3 boundary, so the rest is inferred from the germline J gene. This sequence joins TRBV7-2 and TRBJ1-1; no definite D call. The CDR3 has 14 residues. V lost 0 bases, J lost 1 base, and 6 bases lay in between. Germline CDR1 is SGHTA and CDR2 is FQGNSA. The CDR3 loop reads CASSLARGNTEAFF. Incomplete CDR3 DNA: TGTGCCAGCAGCTTAGCGCGGGGGAACACTGAA.

Of note for this clone: Read data end 3 residues before the CDR3 end; the end is taken from the germline J gene. The V call is TRBV11-2, the J call TRBJ2-1; D is unresolved. V was pared by 4 bases and J by 5 bases, with 15 bases between. In germline, CDR1 is SGHAT, CDR2 FQNNGV. The CDR3 has 15 residues. CDR3 DNA, as far as it was read: TGTGCCAGCAGCTCACTCTCGGGTAGCCACAATGAG. It codes for CASSSLSGSHNE. The entire CDR3 protein is CASSSLSGSHNEQFF.

As regards this clone: The CDR3 goes on 3 residues after the read ends, and that part is filled in from the germline J gene. This rearrangement joins TRBV5-1 to TRBJ2-7; the D is unclear. Germline V CDR1 and CDR2: SGHRS, YFSETQ. The CDR3 spans 14 residues. V was clipped by 1 base and J by 0 bases, with 8 bases between them. Here the CDR3 reads CASSLYPSSYEQYF. CDR3 bases read: TGCGCCAGCAGCTTGTATCCTAGCTCCTACGAG.

On this clone: The read is 3 residues too short to cover the CDR3 end, so that end is filled in from the germline J gene. The chain combines TRBV20-1 with TRBJ2-7; 11 nucleotides line up with TRBD1. V gave up 3 bases and J gave up 4 bases; unmatched junction bases: 8. The CDR3 consists of 15 residues. Per the germline V gene, CDR1 is DFQATT and CDR2 is SNEGSKA (reference sequence). The part of the CDR3 DNA that was read is TGCAGTGCTAGGAAAGCCGGGACAGGGGGATACGAG. Translated, it gives CSARKAGTGGYE. The whole CDR3 sequence is CSARKAGTGGYEQYF.

With regard to this clone: The read halts 3 residues ahead of the CDR3 end, with the missing end drawn from the germline J gene. The chain has TRBV6-1 and TRBJ2-7; 9 bases fit TRBD1. Germline values: CDR1 MNHNS, CDR2 SASEGT. This CDR3 is 14 amino acids long. The V gene end was trimmed by 4 bases and the J gene end by 5 bases; junction bases not matched to a gene: 6. CDR3 DNA, as far as it was read: TGTGCCAGCAGTGGACAGGGGGGCAGCGACGAG. Residues: CASSGQGGSDE. The whole CDR3 is CASSGQGGSDEQYF.

This CDR3 is CAWGLAGAPFHEQYF. The sequenced part of the CDR3 DNA is TGTGCCTGGGGACTAGCGGGAGCCCCCTTTCACGAG. V usage is TRBV30 and J usage is TRBJ2-7; 13 bases are a match to TRBD2. The read terminates 3 residues before the CDR3 end, so the remaining end is supplied by the germline J gene. This CDR3 is 15 amino acids long. The germline CDR1 and CDR2 sequences are GTSNPN and SVGIG (reference sequence). Germline trimming cut 5 bases from V and 5 bases from J; bases unmatched to any gene: 9.

To note about this clone: The observed sequence ends 3 residues before the CDR3 terminus, with the missing tail filled in from the germline J gene. The chain is built from TRBV19 and TRBJ2-2; 7 bases fit TRBD1. V was clipped by 5 bases and J by 7 bases; unmatched bases: 7. Per germline, CDR1 LNHDA and CDR2 SQIVND (reference sequence). CDR3 length: 14 residues. CDR3 DNA, as far as it was read: TGTGCCAGTAGTTCCGGACAGGTTGGCGGGGAG. Translated, it gives CASSSGQVGGE. Given in full, the CDR3 is CASSSGQVGGELFF.

Concerning this clone itself: From the germline J gene comes the end of the CDR3, since the read stops 3 residues before it. The chain has TRBV13 and TRBJ1-2; 9 nucleotides agree with TRBD1. The germline CDR1 and CDR2 sequences are PRHDT and FYEKMQ (reference sequence). This CDR3 comprises 13 residues. V was clipped by 2 bases and J by 6 bases; unmatched bases: 1. The covered CDR3 bases are TGTGCCAGCAGCTTAAGGACAGGGGATGGC. Residues: CASSLRTGDG. The full CDR3 protein reads CASSLRTGDGYTF.

To note about this clone: The sequence runs out 3 residues before the end of the CDR3; the remainder is reconstructed from the germline J gene. V gene TRBV5-1 combines with J gene TRBJ2-2; the D gene is possibly TRBD2 (7 bases). The V gene's germline CDR1 is SGHRS and CDR2 YFSETQ. V lost 2 bases and J lost 7, with 12 bases in between. The CDR3 has 14 residues. The CDR3 reads CASSFGGRSGELFF. Incomplete CDR3 DNA: TGCGCCAGCAGCTTCGGGGGGCGTAGCGGGGAG.